This T cell receptor (beta chain) appears in the sequencing data of a study of shared clonotypes between healthy human individuals. Negatively enriched CD4+ T cells were divided by CD45RA into naive and memory. The authors ran the assay at deep level. 150 to 250 ng DNA, about 30,000 T cell genomes, went into each sorted-subset replicate PCR. The data were produced by immunoSEQ multiplex PCR, yet TCRdb's version contains in-frame clones alone and is incomplete. Counted here are more than 1.2 million clones, 98% occurring once; the ten biggest clones make up approximately 0.4%. The CDR3 sequence is 14 residues long. Germline loops: CDR1 SGHTA, CDR2 FQGNSA. V lost 1 base, J lost 7 bases, and 5 bases stayed unmatched.

The chain links TRBV7-2 to TRBJ1-2, with TRBD1 matching over 8 bases. What was sequenced was naive CD4+ T cells sorted from blood. As for subset: CD45RA+ positively selected. The receptor was derived from a man aged 25-40 years in good health. CDR3 sequence: CASSLVQGAGGYTF. DNA for the CDR3: TGTGCCAGCAGCTTAGTTCAGGGGGCTGGTGGCTACACCTTC.